The entry below gives a single T cell receptor (beta chain) sequence along with its context. The entry originates in a study of blood T cell repertoires in COVID-19. Germline V gene sequence: CDR1 SGHRS, CDR2 YFSETQ. The V and J ends lost 2 bases and 6 bases respectively, with 8 bases between them. The CDR3 contains 12 residues. Under the authors' procedure: How many nucleated cells were present was estimated from reference gene primer amplification. Assay: immunoSEQ multiplex PCR; the TCRdb copy retains only in-frame clones and omits some. The V and J calls and the clone size are those of that table, but D and trimming were determined from the DNA. In the table there are about 180,000 clones, just over 85% of which are singletons. Two negative PCRs, clearance, or symptom resolution had been documented for recovered Cohort 3 donors.

The chain is built from TRBV5-1 and TRBJ1-1; perhaps TRBD1 as D (5 bases). The source is a woman under 30 who had recovered from COVID-19. Input material: PBMCs or T cells enriched from blood (not recorded which). The CDR3 DNA reads TGCGCCAGCAGCTTTCAGGGCGCTGAAGCTTTCTTT. It is translated as CASSFQGAEAFF.